Listed below are T cell receptor beta chains from one sample, sequenced in a study of T cells in Graves' hyperthyroidism and ophthalmopathy. TCRdb reanalysed the multiplex PCR reads using MiXCR and keeps one entry per CDR3 protein. The table lists some 800,000 distinct CDR3 sequences, over 35% of them singletons. Sequencing input: blood. The receptors were sampled from a man between 18 and 29 years old with Graves' hyperthyroidism. CDR3s include the opening cysteine and the closing phenylalanine or tryptophan. Each record gives: clone size, D gene, V gene, J gene, CDR3 DNA, CDR3 protein. The D gene is left open where the match is weak. Where a row states a size, it is once, few, many or the class of an expanded clone; other rows omit it.

many,-,TRBV25-1,TRBJ1-2,TGTGCCAGCAGTGAGGAGGGCTACACCTTC,CASSEEGYTF
many,-,TRBV9,TRBJ1-1,TGTGCCAGCAGCGTAGTCGGGGGGCTGAACACTGAAGCTTTCTTT,CASSVVGGLNTEAFF
-,TRBD1,TRBV20-1,TRBJ2-7,TGCAGTGCAGAAACCGGGACAGTTTACGAGCAGTACTTC,CSAETGTVYEQYF
-,TRBD1,TRBV19,TRBJ1-1,TGTGCCAGTAGTACGACAGGGTGGACTGAAGCTTTCTTT,CASSTTGWTEAFF
many,-,TRBV25-1,TRBJ1-2,TGTGCCAGCAGTGAATTTCCCACTGAGGGGGGTTTCTATGGCTACACCTTC,CASSEFPTEGGFYGYTF
-,TRBD2,TRBV7-6,TRBJ2-5,TGTGCCAGCAGTAAAGCGGGAGCAGAGACCCAGTACTTC,CASSKAGAETQYF
few,-,TRBV5-4,TRBJ2-5,TGTGCCAGCAGCTCTCCGAAGCAGGGTAGTGAGACCCAGTACTTC,CASSSPKQGSETQYF
once,TRBD1,TRBV29-1,TRBJ1-2,TGCAGCGTCCGGACAGGGGCCATAAACTATGGCTACACCTTC,CSVRTGAINYGYTF
few,-,TRBV6-5,TRBJ1-4,TGTGCCAGCAGTTACTCGGCTGTTGGACGGGGAAATGAAAAACTGTTTTTT,CASSYSAVGRGNEKLFF
many,-,TRBV12-3/TRBV12-4,TRBJ2-7,TGTGCCAGCAGTGACTCCGGGACGTACGAGCAGTACTTC,CASSDSGTYEQYF
-,TRBD1,TRBV2,TRBJ2-7,TGTGCCAGCAGTGTCCCAACAGGGGGCCGCGACTACGAGCAGTACTTC,CASSVPTGGRDYEQYF
-,-,TRBV10-3,TRBJ2-7,TGTGCCATCAGTGAGCCAGACTCCTACGAGCAGTACTTC,CAISEPDSYEQYF
-,TRBD1,TRBV20-1,TRBJ2-7,TGCAGTGCCCCACCGCCGGGACAGTTCTCCTACGAGCAGTACTTC,CSAPPPGQFSYEQYF
many,-,TRBV19,TRBJ2-7,TGTGCCAGTGCAGCGTCCCACGAGCAGTACTTC,CASAASHEQYF
-,-,TRBV12-5,TRBJ1-1,TGTGCTAGTGGTGCGCAATATCGGGAGACTGAAGCTTTCTTT,CASGAQYRETEAFF
few,-,TRBV12-3/TRBV12-4,TRBJ2-5,TGTGCCAGCAGTTATGGAGCCTGGCGAGAGACCCAGTACTTC,CASSYGAWRETQYF
-,-,TRBV19,TRBJ2-7,TGTGCCAGTAGTGTCCGGGACGTCGGGGCCTACGAGCAGTACTTC,CASSVRDVGAYEQYF
-,-,TRBV20-1,TRBJ2-7,TGCAGTGCTAGCTCAGAATCCCAATACGCTTCCTACGAGCAGTACTTC,CSASSESQYASYEQYF
few,-,TRBV5-6,TRBJ1-2,TGTGCCAGCAGCTTTACGGACAGCTATGGCTACACCTTC,CASSFTDSYGYTF
-,-,TRBV6-5,TRBJ1-1,TGTGCCAGCAGTTACTTGGGACAAGGGTACACTGAAGCTTTCTTT,CASSYLGQGYTEAFF
-,-,TRBV20-1,TRBJ1-3,TGCGCTTCCCGACAGACCAACTATGGCTACACCTTATATTTT,CASRQTNYGYTLYF
many,TRBD1,TRBV29-1,TRBJ1-5,TGCAGCGTGATTATCAGGGGGGGAGAACAGCCCCAGCATTTT,CSVIIRGGEQPQHF
-,-,TRBV15,TRBJ1-5,TGTGCCACCAGCACGCCTTCGGGGGGTCGCCAAGAGACCCAGCATTTT,CATSTPSGGRQETQHF
many,-,TRBV20-1,TRBJ1-2,TGCAGTGTCCCGACTGTATGGGGGGCGTGGGGCTACACCTTC,CSVPTVWGAWGYTF
few,-,TRBV6-5,TRBJ2-7,TGTGCCAGCAGTTTCGATCAGACAGCCCTCTACGAGCAGTACTTC,CASSFDQTALYEQYF
many,-,TRBV6-4,TRBJ1-4,TGTGCCAGCAGCTGGACATTTAATGAAAAACTGTTTTTT,CASSWTFNEKLFF
once,TRBD2,TRBV9,TRBJ2-6,TGTGCCAGCAGCACCCAGGGCGGGGGGCAAGGGGCCAACGTCCTGACTTTC,CASSTQGGGQGANVLTF
many,-,TRBV9,TRBJ1-1,TGTGCCAGCAGCGCAGGGGACCTATGGAACACTGAAGCTTTCTTT,CASSAGDLWNTEAFF
-,-,TRBV6-2/TRBV6-3,TRBJ1-5,TGTGCCAGCCAAGGCGCAGGGGGCAATCAGCCCCAGCATTTT,CASQGAGGNQPQHF
many,-,TRBV20-1,TRBJ1-2,TGCAGTGCCCCCATTGACCGGGACACCAACTATGGCTACACCTTC,CSAPIDRDTNYGYTF
-,TRBD2,TRBV7-2,TRBJ2-7,TGTGCCAGCAGCTTGGGCACTAGCGGGTGGGCCTACGAGCAGTACTTC,CASSLGTSGWAYEQYF
many,-,TRBV10-3,TRBJ2-7,TGTGCCATCAGTGAGTCGAGGGGAGTCATCCCGGGCGAGCAGTACTTC,CAISESRGVIPGEQYF
few,-,TRBV20-1,TRBJ1-2,TGCAGTGCTAGAGCCTCGAGCCTTGGGGCGTATGGCTACACCTTC,CSARASSLGAYGYTF
-,TRBD2,TRBV20-1,TRBJ2-7,TGCAGTGCTAGGGCAGGACTAGCGTCATTCCAAGGGTACTTC,CSARAGLASFQGYF
-,-,TRBV29-1,TRBJ2-7,TGCAGCGTTGAAGATCAGCAGAGCTCCTACGAGCAGTACTTC,CSVEDQQSSYEQYF
few,-,TRBV9,TRBJ2-6,TGTGCCAGCAGCTTATCCGGTGGGGCCAACGTCCTGACTTTC,CASSLSGGANVLTF
-,TRBD1,TRBV6-5,TRBJ1-2,TGTGCCAGCACCGAGACAGGGGGCTATGGCTACACCTTC,CASTETGGYGYTF
-,TRBD2,TRBV25-1,TRBJ2-7,TGTACCAGCAGTTTGTTGGCGGGAGGGCCGTACGAGCAGTACTTC,CTSSLLAGGPYEQYF
-,-,TRBV25-1,TRBJ1-1,TGTGCCAGCAGTTCCCCACGGAGGGATGGCACTGAAGCTTTCTTT,CASSSPRRDGTEAFF
many,-,TRBV5-1,TRBJ1-6,TGCGCCAGCAGCTTGGAAGGCAGTCGTAGTTCACCCCTCCACTTT,CASSLEGSRSSPLHF
-,-,TRBV5-4,TRBJ1-6,TGCGCCAGCAGCCAAGATCGGGGGGCCCTCCACTTT,CASSQDRGALHF
-,TRBD1,TRBV29-1,TRBJ1-2,TGCAGCCCCACAGGGGGCGACTATGGCTACACCTTC,CSPTGGDYGYTF
few,-,TRBV7-9,TRBJ2-5,TGTGCCAGCAGCTTTGAACTCCTCTTGTCGGAGACCCAGTACTTC,CASSFELLLSETQYF
-,-,TRBV12-3/TRBV12-4,TRBJ2-2,TGTGCCAGCAGTTCTCAAGCCGGGGAGCTGTTTTTT,CASSSQAGELFF
-,TRBD2,TRBV14,TRBJ2-7,TGTGCCAGCAGCCCCCCGGGCGGGAGGCCCTCCTACGAGCAGTACTTC,CASSPPGGRPSYEQYF
many,TRBD1,TRBV29-1,TRBJ1-3,TGCAGCGTTGACCTTACAGGGGTTGGAAACACCATATATTTT,CSVDLTGVGNTIYF
many,-,TRBV7-2,TRBJ2-7,TGTGCCAGCAGCTTAGATTGGACCGCCGGCGAGCAGTACTTC,CASSLDWTAGEQYF
-,-,TRBV20-1,TRBJ1-5,TGCAGTGCGCCCGGGACATCGGCGTATCAGCCCCAGCATTTT,CSAPGTSAYQPQHF
-,-,TRBV5-1,TRBJ2-7,TGCGCCAGCAGCCCCGGCGGAACCACCAGTCTCTACGAGCAGTACTTC,CASSPGGTTSLYEQYF
few,-,TRBV6-2/TRBV6-3,TRBJ2-7,TGTGCCAGCAAACGACTCAGGGCGATCGACGAGCAGTACTTC,CASKRLRAIDEQYF
-,-,TRBV6-6,TRBJ1-5,TGTGCCAGCAGTTGGCCAGGGGAGGATCAGCCCCAGCATTTT,CASSWPGEDQPQHF
-,TRBD1,TRBV20-1,TRBJ1-2,TGCAGTGCCAGACCAACCGGGACAGGGGGCGCGCACTATGGCTACACCTTC,CSARPTGTGGAHYGYTF
-,-,TRBV3-1,TRBJ1-3,TGTGCCAGCAGCCAACCCGGGACTAGTAACACCATATATTTT,CASSQPGTSNTIYF